The present entry profiles one T cell receptor beta chain with its context. Stated time point: pretreatment peripheral blood. The record originates from a study of PD-L1 blockade in urothelial cancer. Overall study context: The patients first took atezolizumab in about 2014, receiving 1,200 mg intravenously every 3 weeks. About 85% of the roughly 30 patients comprised males who had bladder-origin urothelial cancer.

The CDR3 spans 13 residues. Germline V lookup: CDR1 SNHLY, CDR2 FYNNEI. Germline trimming cut 8 bases from V and 4 bases from J; bases unmatched to any gene: 5. Sequencing used immunoSEQ multiplex PCR; TCRdb keeps in-frame clones, though not all of them. Of about 52,000 clones in the sample, about three quarters were seen once. The chain recombines TRBV2 with TRBJ1-1, with TRBD1 matching 9 bases. The sequencing used PBMCs, collected around atezolizumab (anti-PD-L1) treatment. The origin of this receptor is a man between 65 and 85 years old with urothelial cancer. The CDR3 sequence is CASAGQGITEAFF. CDR3 sequence (DNA): TGTGCCAGCGCGGGACAGGGCATCACTGAAGCTTTCTTT.